These 29 T cell receptor beta chains share one sample of origin, sequenced in a study of blood T cell repertoires in COVID-19. Here immunoSEQ multiplex PCR was the method, and the copy in TCRdb shows in-frame clones only, minus some. The data show around 250,000 clones, approximately 86% seen once. The sequencing input was PBMCs or T cells enriched from blood (not recorded which). The source is a woman between 45 and 65 years old who had recovered from COVID-19.

The rearrangement joins TRBV19 to TRBJ1-1; D is ambiguous. From germline, CDR1 is LNHDA and CDR2 SQIVND (reference sequence). The CDR3 extends over 15 amino acids. The V end lost 3 bases, the J end lost 1 base, and 12 bases lay between the germline ends. The CDR3 DNA follows: TGTGCCAGTAGTATCCGTGCCGGTACGAACACTGAAGCTTTCTTT. Translating it yields CASSIRAGTNTEAFF.

This chain links TRBV5-1 with TRBJ2-1, with 9 bases matching TRBD2. This CDR3 contains 14 residues. The J segment lost 4 bases and the V segment lost 5 bases, leaving 4 bases of the junction unmatched. Germline loops: CDR1 SGHRS, CDR2 YFSETQ. CDR3 bases: TGCGCCAGCAGTGAGACTAGCGGTTACAATGAGCAGTTCTTC. Its protein is CASSETSGYNEQFF.

V usage is TRBV19 and J usage is TRBJ2-7; 9 bases line up with TRBD2. Germline trimming cut 6 bases from V and 0 bases from J; bases unmatched to any gene: 3. There are 14 residues in the CDR3. Germline-derived CDR1 and CDR2 are LNHDA and SQIVND (reference sequence). CDR3 residues: CASRYSGSSYEQYF. The CDR3 region has the DNA TGTGCCAGTAGGTATAGCGGGAGCTCCTACGAGCAGTACTTC.

This sequence joins TRBV7-9 and TRBJ2-1; 11 bases are shared with TRBD2. With 5 bases clipped from V and 5 bases from J, the junction kept 8 bases outside the gene matches. The CDR3 totals 16 residues. Germline V gene data show CDR1 as SEHNR and CDR2 as FQNEAQ (reference sequence). Here the CDR3 reads CASSPHLAGGHNEQFF. CDR3 in DNA: TGTGCCAGCAGCCCGCACCTAGCGGGAGGACACAATGAGCAGTTCTTC.

This clone was seen more than once but under ten times. The rearrangement uses TRBV6-6 and TRBJ1-2; 8 bases match TRBD1. The V gene's germline CDR1 is MNHNY and CDR2 SVGAGI (reference sequence). V lost 5 bases, J lost 4 bases, and 3 bases stayed unmatched. This CDR3 has 13 residues. The chain's CDR3 is CASSPDRGYGYTF. CDR3 in DNA: TGTGCCAGCAGTCCCGACAGGGGCTATGGCTACACCTTC.

The chain is built from TRBV4-1 and TRBJ1-2; D is unresolved. With 1 base removed from V and 6 bases from J, the gap between germline ends came to 12 bases. CDR3 length: 14 residues. Germline V gene lookup returns CDR1 MGHRA and CDR2 YSYEKL. Written as DNA, the CDR3 is TGCGCCAGCAGCCAAGGACGGCCAGGCGATGGCTACACCTTC. Translating gives CASSQGRPGDGYTF.

The chain links TRBV3-1 (or the pseudogene TRBV3-2) to TRBJ2-5, with 9 bases that match TRBD1. The CDR3 is 15 amino acids. The germline V gene encodes CDR1 LGHDT and CDR2 YNNKEL (reference sequence). The trim removed 5 bases at V and 5 bases at J, leaving 9 bases unmatched. CDR3: CASSWRDRAGETQYF. CDR3 coding DNA: TGTGCCAGCAGCTGGCGGGACAGGGCTGGGGAGACCCAGTACTTC.

The chain combines TRBV7-2 with TRBJ2-2, with 14 positions matching TRBD2. The CDR3 is 18 residues long. Germline assignment: CDR1 SGHTA and CDR2 FQGNSA. J gave up 7 bases and V 6 bases, and 13 bases lay outside the gene matches. The chain's CDR3 is CASSPGLAGGPGVGELFF. The CDR3 nucleotides read TGTGCCAGCAGTCCCGGACTAGCGGGAGGACCAGGGGTCGGGGAGCTGTTTTTT.

Only one count was recorded for this clone. The J gene is TRBJ1-2, the V gene TRBV5-4, with D tentatively TRBD1 (5 bases). Trimming cost V 5 bases and J 2 bases, with 16 bases left between them. Germline assignment: CDR1 SGHNT and CDR2 YYREEE (reference sequence). The CDR3 sequence is 15 residues long. The CDR3 DNA reads as TGTGCCAGCAGTTCCATCGGGGGGGGGAACTATGGCTACACCTTC. Its protein is CASSSIGGGNYGYTF.

The V gene is TRBV10-3, the J gene TRBJ2-2; 7 bases are shared with TRBD1. CDR3 length: 16 amino acids. Germline-derived CDR1 and CDR2 are ENHRY and SYGVKD. J lost 5 bases, V lost 3 bases, and 9 bases had no gene match. CDR3 in amino acids: CAISDPAKGATGELFF. The CDR3 coding sequence is TGTGCCATCAGTGACCCTGCGAAGGGGGCGACCGGGGAGCTGTTTTTT.

This chain connects TRBV7-9 to TRBJ1-1; a possible D gene is TRBD1 (5 bases). CDR1 is SEHNR and CDR2 is FQNEAQ in the germline V gene (reference sequence). CDR3 length: 16 amino acids. The V end lost 6 bases, the J end lost 1 base, and 18 bases lay between the germline ends. The CDR3, as DNA: TGTGCCAGCAGTTCTGGGGGGGGAACCGGGAACACTGAAGCTTTCTTT. This translates into CASSSGGGTGNTEAFF.

The chain employs TRBV5-4 and TRBJ1-4; weak D call: TRBD1 (6 bases). V was trimmed by 0 bases and J by 5 bases, leaving 8 bases between them. Germline CDR1 is SGHNT and CDR2 is YYREEE (reference sequence). This CDR3 spans 14 amino acids. The CDR3 protein is CASSLGQENEKLFF. The CDR3 DNA reads as TGTGCCAGCAGCTTGGGACAGGAGAATGAAAAACTGTTTTTT.

On this clone: The germline gene is not matched at one end of the junction; a read error may be the cause. This chain uses TRBV19 with TRBJ1-1, with D perhaps matching TRBD1 (5 bases). The CDR3 contains 16 residues. Germline V gene lookup returns CDR1 LNHDA and CDR2 SQIVND (reference sequence). The CDR3 is CASGIAVGEVNTEAFF. CDR3 nucleotides: TGTGCCAGTGGTATAGCGGTGGGGGAGGTGAACACTGAAGCTTTCTTT.

The chain employs TRBV7-9 and TRBJ2-1, with 8 bases lining up with TRBD1. Unmatched junction bases numbered 3, after V lost 5 bases and J lost 9 bases. The length of the CDR3 is 12 residues. Germline V gene lookup returns CDR1 SEHNR and CDR2 FQNEAQ (reference sequence). The CDR3 DNA is TGTGCCAGCAGCCCGGGGACAGGTGAGCAGTTCTTC. As protein: CASSPGTGEQFF.

A few counts support this clone. V usage is TRBV10-1 and J usage is TRBJ1-1; unclear D gene. V was clipped by 4 bases and J by 1 base, with 13 bases between them. The V gene's germline CDR1 is WNHNN and CDR2 SYGVQD (reference sequence). The CDR3 runs to 15 residues. CDR3 in amino acids: CASSAALTGNTEAFF. CDR3 in DNA: TGCGCCAGCAGTGCCGCCTTGACGGGGAACACTGAAGCTTTCTTT.

The chain couples TRBV9 to TRBJ2-7, with TRBD2 matching 8 bases. Germline-derived CDR1 and CDR2 are SGDLS and YYNGEE. This CDR3 contains 16 residues. V gave up 0 bases and J gave up 3 bases; unmatched junction bases: 8. Here the CDR3 DNA reads TGTGCCAGCAGCGTAGGGGGTAGCGGGATCCTCTACGAGCAGTACTTC. It yields the protein CASSVGGSGILYEQYF.

This clone was counted a single time. This sequence joins TRBV28 and TRBJ2-7; 7 bases are shared with TRBD2. This CDR3 has 15 residues. The ends lost 8 bases at V and 3 bases at J; junction bases unmatched: 13. Germline V CDR1 and CDR2: MDHEN, SYDVKM. This CDR3 is CASGSAVGEGYEQYF. Written as DNA, the CDR3 is TGTGCCAGCGGGTCAGCGGTCGGGGAGGGCTACGAGCAGTACTTC.

The chain joins TRBV3-1 (or the pseudogene TRBV3-2) to TRBJ1-2; the D is unclear. The CDR3 sequence is 13 residues long. Germline V lookup: CDR1 LGHDT, CDR2 YNNKEL (reference sequence). V was pared by 0 bases and J by 8 bases, with 10 bases between. This chain's CDR3 is CASSQDRSGGYTF. CDR3 coding DNA: TGTGCCAGCAGCCAAGATCGGAGTGGGGGCTACACCTTC.

Only a few counts were recorded for this clone. The chain links TRBV7-2 to TRBJ2-2; D not certain. Germline CDR1 and CDR2: SGHTA and FQGNSA. CDR3 size: 13 residues. V lost 1 base and J 8 bases, leaving 8 bases between the germline ends. CDR3 region: CASSLDFLGELFF. The CDR3 DNA is TGTGCCAGCAGCTTAGATTTCCTAGGGGAGCTGTTTTTT.

The chain combines TRBV28 with TRBJ1-6, with 7 bases fitting TRBD1. The ends lost 3 bases at V and 9 bases at J; junction bases unmatched: 5. CDR1 and CDR2 from the germline V gene are MDHEN and SYDVKM. This CDR3 comprises 14 residues. The CDR3 sequence: CASSLRGQGSPLHF. The DNA for the CDR3 is TGTGCCAGCAGTTTGAGGGGGCAAGGTTCACCCCTCCACTTT.

This clone was counted a single time. This chain uses TRBV6-1 with TRBJ1-6; D remains unclear. The CDR3 spans 16 residues. V lost 2 bases to trimming and J lost 0 bases, with 8 bases between them. Germline V gene sequence: CDR1 MNHNS, CDR2 SASEGT. The CDR3 bases are TGTGCCAGCAGTGAATCCCCGCGCTCCTATAATTCACCCCTCCACTTT. Translating gives CASSESPRSYNSPLHF.

J is TRBJ2-3 and V is TRBV2; 13 bases are shared with TRBD2. Germline values: CDR1 SNHLY, CDR2 FYNNEI. V dropped 6 bases and J dropped 4; count of bases not matched to a gene: 7. The CDR3 spans 16 residues. CDR3 nucleotides: TGTGCCAGCAGGAGGACTAGCGGGAGTAGTGCAGATACGCAGTATTTT. Amino acids: CASRRTSGSSADTQYF.

A single count supports this clone. The chain uses TRBV5-1 and TRBJ2-4, with D unclear. Germline V gene sequence: CDR1 SGHRS, CDR2 YFSETQ. The CDR3 has 14 residues. Trimming stripped 1 base from V and 6 bases from J, with 11 bases between. CDR3 DNA: TGCGCCAGCAGCTTGCAATCTTCTAGAAACATTCAGTACTTC. Its translation: CASSLQSSRNIQYF.

This clone was seen more than once but under ten times. This sequence joins TRBV2 and TRBJ2-7; the D gene is possibly TRBD2 (7 bases). CDR1 is SNHLY and CDR2 is FYNNEI in the germline V gene. V lost 7 bases, J lost 2 bases, and 21 bases lay in between. The CDR3 consists of 16 residues. CDR3 nucleotide sequence: TGTGCCAGCACCCCCGGGGGGACAATCGGTACCTACGAGCAGTACTTC. It encodes CASTPGGTIGTYEQYF.

This clone came up once. This chain links TRBV6-5 with TRBJ2-1; no clear D. The CDR3 has 14 residues. Germline V lookup: CDR1 MNHEY, CDR2 SVGAGI. The ends were cut back, 6 bases at V and 1 base at J, with 10 bases in the middle. In DNA form, the CDR3 reads TGTGCCAGCAGCCGTCTAGGTTCCTACAATGAGCAGTTCTTC. Protein product: CASSRLGSYNEQFF.

The chain has TRBV6-5 and TRBJ1-5, with 8 bases aligning to TRBD1. Germline V gene lookup returns CDR1 MNHEY and CDR2 SVGAGI. CDR3 length: 15 residues. V lost 7 bases, J lost 0 bases, and 5 bases stayed unmatched. The CDR3 loop reads CASIVGTGSNQPQHF. The CDR3 DNA reads TGTGCCAGCATAGTTGGGACAGGTAGCAATCAGCCCCAGCATTTT.

V usage is TRBV5-1 and J usage is TRBJ1-5; D is unclear. This CDR3 has 15 residues. CDR1 is SGHRS and CDR2 is YFSETQ in the germline V gene. Trimming took 0 bases from V and 0 from J, leaving 7 bases between them. The CDR3 loop reads CASSLGGYSNQPQHF. In DNA, the CDR3 is TGCGCCAGCAGCTTGGGAGGGTATAGCAATCAGCCCCAGCATTTT.

This clone was observed a handful of times. The gene calls are TRBV28 and TRBJ1-1; 10 bases are shared with TRBD1. CDR3 length: 14 residues. Trimming took 10 bases from V and 8 from J; bases not matched to a gene: 13. Germline loops: CDR1 MDHEN, CDR2 SYDVKM. For the CDR3, the DNA is TGTGCCACCTATCCGGGGACAGGGGCTATAGAAGCTTTCTTT. Translating gives CATYPGTGAIEAFF.

This clone was seen a handful of times. V gene TRBV15 combines with J gene TRBJ1-2; possible D gene TRBD1, 6 bases. The V and J ends lost 4 bases and 5 bases respectively, with 17 bases between them. Germline-derived CDR1 and CDR2 are LNHNV and YYDKDF (reference sequence). This CDR3 is 15 amino acids long. The CDR3 DNA reads as TGTGCCACCAGCATAGACAGGCGCGCAATTTATGGCTACACCTTC. This codes for CATSIDRRAIYGYTF.